The rows below give T cell receptor beta chains drawn from one sample of a study of CD8 T cells in ankylosing spondylitis. Each CDR3 protein is one row after TCRdb ran MiXCR on the 5' RACE reads. The sample yields 340,000 or so distinct CDR3 sequences, roughly 14% seen once. Sequenced sample: blood, either unsorted or a sorted T cell fraction (not recorded which). These receptors all come from a male donor with ankylosing spondylitis or in good health (not recorded which). Each CDR3 is given with its conserved first and last residue. A D gene is named only where the DNA matches it firmly. Rows may omit the clone size; those that give it use once, few, many or a size class.

V gene: TRBV7-8
CDR3 length: 17
clone size: few
J gene: TRBJ2-1
D gene: NA
CDR3 DNA: TGTGCCAGCAGCCCCCTACAGTGGGGGGCCGGGCTTAATGAGCAGTTCTTC
CDR3 protein: CASSPLQWGAGLNEQFF

V gene: TRBV12-3/TRBV12-4
CDR3 length: 14
clone size: few
J gene: TRBJ1-6
D gene: NA
CDR3 DNA: TGTGCCAGCAGTTTGGGGGGTGGTGGATCACCCCTCCACTTT
CDR3 protein: CASSLGGGGSPLHF

V gene: TRBV20-1
CDR3 length: 11
clone size: few
J gene: TRBJ1-1
D gene: NA
CDR3 DNA: TGCAGTGCTAGAGATGAGGGGGAAGCTTTCTTT
CDR3 protein: CSARDEGEAFF

V gene: TRBV4-1
CDR3 length: 11
clone size: many
J gene: TRBJ1-2
D gene: NA
CDR3 DNA: TGCGCCAGCAGCCAAGGACATGGCTACACCTTC
CDR3 protein: CASSQGHGYTF

V gene: TRBV6-5
CDR3 length: 15
clone size: NA
J gene: TRBJ1-2
D gene: NA
CDR3 DNA: TGTGCCAGCAGTTACTCGACACTTACAAACTATGGCTACACCTTC
CDR3 protein: CASSYSTLTNYGYTF

V gene: TRBV12-3/TRBV12-4
CDR3 length: 13
clone size: many
J gene: TRBJ2-4
D gene: NA
CDR3 DNA: TGTGCCAGCACTCGGGACACAAAAAACATTCAGTACTTC
CDR3 protein: CASTRDTKNIQYF

V gene: TRBV6-1
CDR3 length: 16
clone size: NA
J gene: TRBJ1-4
D gene: TRBD1
CDR3 DNA: TGTGCCAGCGGGGTCAGGCTCGGACAGGGATACGAAAAACTGTTTTTT
CDR3 protein: CASGVRLGQGYEKLFF

V gene: TRBV5-1
CDR3 length: 16
clone size: few
J gene: TRBJ2-1
D gene: TRBD1
CDR3 DNA: TGCGCCAGCAGCTTGGGGGACAGGAGCTCCTACAATGAGCAGTTCTTC
CDR3 protein: CASSLGDRSSYNEQFF

V gene: TRBV9
CDR3 length: 13
clone size: few
J gene: TRBJ1-2
D gene: NA
CDR3 DNA: TGTGCCAGCAGCGTAGAGGGAGGGAATGGCTACACCTTC
CDR3 protein: CASSVEGGNGYTF

V gene: TRBV5-6
CDR3 length: 14
clone size: few
J gene: TRBJ1-1
D gene: NA
CDR3 DNA: TGTGCCAGCAGTTACCGCCGGGCGAGTACTGAAGCTTTCTTT
CDR3 protein: CASSYRRASTEAFF

V gene: TRBV12-3/TRBV12-4
CDR3 length: 14
clone size: many
J gene: TRBJ1-1
D gene: NA
CDR3 DNA: TGTGCCAGCAGGCAGGGATCTGGGAACACTGAAGCTTTCTTT
CDR3 protein: CASRQGSGNTEAFF

V gene: TRBV7-8
CDR3 length: 15
clone size: many
J gene: TRBJ1-5
D gene: NA
CDR3 DNA: TGTGCCAGCAGCTTAGATGGAGTTAGCAATCAGCCCCAGCATTTT
CDR3 protein: CASSLDGVSNQPQHF

V gene: TRBV20-1
CDR3 length: 15
clone size: NA
J gene: TRBJ1-4
D gene: NA
CDR3 DNA: TGCAGTGCTAGCCCATGGACGGCAACTAATGAAAAACTGTTTTTT
CDR3 protein: CSASPWTATNEKLFF

V gene: TRBV7-2
CDR3 length: 15
clone size: few
J gene: TRBJ2-3
D gene: NA
CDR3 DNA: TGTGCCAGCAGCTTGACAGAAGCGAGGGCAGATACGCAGTATTTT
CDR3 protein: CASSLTEARADTQYF

V gene: TRBV6-1
CDR3 length: 14
clone size: few
J gene: TRBJ2-3
D gene: TRBD2
CDR3 DNA: TGTGCCACCTTCGGGCCCGGGGGGGCAGATACGCAGTATTTT
CDR3 protein: CATFGPGGADTQYF

V gene: TRBV6-1
CDR3 length: 14
clone size: NA
J gene: TRBJ2-3
D gene: NA
CDR3 DNA: TGTGCCAGCAGTGCGCCGGGACACAAAGATACGCAGTATTTT
CDR3 protein: CASSAPGHKDTQYF

V gene: TRBV5-1
CDR3 length: 13
clone size: many
J gene: TRBJ2-5
D gene: NA
CDR3 DNA: TGTGCCAGCAGTTTGGGCCGGCGGGAGACCCAGTACTTC
CDR3 protein: CASSLGRRETQYF

V gene: TRBV10-3
CDR3 length: 13
clone size: few
J gene: TRBJ2-2
D gene: NA
CDR3 DNA: TGTGCCATCAGTGGGACAGCTACCGGGGAGCTGTTTTTT
CDR3 protein: CAISGTATGELFF

V gene: TRBV9
CDR3 length: 16
clone size: few
J gene: TRBJ2-1
D gene: TRBD2
CDR3 DNA: TGTGCCAGCAGCGGACAGACTAGCGGGATAAACAATGAGCAGTTCTTC
CDR3 protein: CASSGQTSGINNEQFF

V gene: TRBV3-1
CDR3 length: 17
clone size: NA
J gene: TRBJ2-2
D gene: TRBD2
CDR3 DNA: TGTGCCAGCAGCCGTAGCGGGGATTTAGCGAACACCGGGGAGCTGTTTTTT
CDR3 protein: CASSRSGDLANTGELFF

V gene: TRBV18
CDR3 length: 14
clone size: NA
J gene: TRBJ2-7
D gene: NA
CDR3 DNA: TGTGCCAGCTCACCACCTGGCAGAGCCTACGAGCAGTACTTC
CDR3 protein: CASSPPGRAYEQYF

V gene: TRBV12-5
CDR3 length: 15
clone size: NA
J gene: TRBJ2-5
D gene: TRBD1
CDR3 DNA: TGTGCTAGTGGAGCCGGGACAGGGGAGGTGGAGACCCAGTACTTC
CDR3 protein: CASGAGTGEVETQYF

V gene: TRBV18
CDR3 length: 15
clone size: NA
J gene: TRBJ2-7
D gene: TRBD1
CDR3 DNA: TGTGCCAGCTCACTATCGAGGACAGGGCTTTACGAGCAGTACTTC
CDR3 protein: CASSLSRTGLYEQYF

V gene: TRBV11-2
CDR3 length: 17
clone size: NA
J gene: TRBJ2-1
D gene: NA
CDR3 DNA: TGTGCCAGCAGATCACCCGGCCGTGGCGGGATCTACAATGAGCAGTTCTTC
CDR3 protein: CASRSPGRGGIYNEQFF

V gene: TRBV5-1
CDR3 length: 15
clone size: few
J gene: TRBJ1-4
D gene: NA
CDR3 DNA: TGCGCCAGCAGCCCGGGAGGAAGGAAGGATGAAAAACTGTTTTTT
CDR3 protein: CASSPGGRKDEKLFF

V gene: TRBV5-1
CDR3 length: 13
clone size: NA
J gene: TRBJ1-3
D gene: NA
CDR3 DNA: TGCGCCAGCAGCCCAGGACAGAGGAACACCATATATTTT
CDR3 protein: CASSPGQRNTIYF

V gene: TRBV6-5
CDR3 length: 15
clone size: NA
J gene: TRBJ2-7
D gene: NA
CDR3 DNA: TGTGCCAGCAGTTACGTACAGGGAAGCTCCTACGAGCAGTACTTC
CDR3 protein: CASSYVQGSSYEQYF

V gene: TRBV18
CDR3 length: 14
clone size: NA
J gene: TRBJ2-3
D gene: NA
CDR3 DNA: TGTGCCAGCTCACCACCGACTCTGAGGGATACGCAGTATTTT
CDR3 protein: CASSPPTLRDTQYF

V gene: TRBV7-8
CDR3 length: 15
clone size: few
J gene: TRBJ2-2
D gene: TRBD2
CDR3 DNA: TGTGCCAGCAGCCCAGAGGGACTAGCCGCCGGGGAGCTGTTTTTT
CDR3 protein: CASSPEGLAAGELFF

V gene: TRBV5-1
CDR3 length: 17
clone size: few
J gene: TRBJ2-3
D gene: NA
CDR3 DNA: TGCGCCAGCAGCTTGGACTTGGCGGGACAAAGCACAGATACGCAGTATTTT
CDR3 protein: CASSLDLAGQSTDTQYF

V gene: TRBV14
CDR3 length: 16
clone size: NA
J gene: TRBJ2-5
D gene: NA
CDR3 DNA: TGTGCCAGCAGCCAATACTCAGGCGCCTTGAGTGAGACCCAGTACTTC
CDR3 protein: CASSQYSGALSETQYF

V gene: TRBV20-1
CDR3 length: 12
clone size: few
J gene: TRBJ2-7
D gene: NA
CDR3 DNA: TGCAGTGCTAGCAATAGATACTACGAGCAGTACTTC
CDR3 protein: CSASNRYYEQYF

V gene: TRBV10-2
CDR3 length: 14
clone size: NA
J gene: TRBJ2-5
D gene: TRBD2
CDR3 DNA: TGCGCCAGCAGGGGACTAGCGGGGGAAGAGACCCAGTACTTC
CDR3 protein: CASRGLAGEETQYF

V gene: TRBV24-1
CDR3 length: 15
clone size: NA
J gene: TRBJ2-3
D gene: TRBD1
CDR3 DNA: TGTGCCACCAGTGATTGGGGGACAGGGGGCGCGACGCAGTATTTT
CDR3 protein: CATSDWGTGGATQYF

V gene: TRBV4-2
CDR3 length: 14
clone size: NA
J gene: TRBJ2-2
D gene: NA
CDR3 DNA: TGTGCCAGCAGCCAAGAAGGGTTCACCGGGGAGCTGTTTTTT
CDR3 protein: CASSQEGFTGELFF

V gene: TRBV4-1
CDR3 length: 17
clone size: NA
J gene: TRBJ2-3
D gene: TRBD2
CDR3 DNA: TGCGCCAGCAGCCAGGCTTTTTCGACTAGCGGGGAGGATACGCAGTATTTT
CDR3 protein: CASSQAFSTSGEDTQYF

V gene: TRBV20-1
CDR3 length: 14
clone size: few
J gene: TRBJ2-1
D gene: TRBD2
CDR3 DNA: TGCAGTGCTAGAGTAGGCGGGAGGGCCAATGAGCAGTTCTTC
CDR3 protein: CSARVGGRANEQFF

V gene: TRBV12-3/TRBV12-4
CDR3 length: 12
clone size: few
J gene: TRBJ1-5
D gene: NA
CDR3 DNA: TGTGCCAGCACCAGCAACCTCGAGCCCCAGCATTTT
CDR3 protein: CASTSNLEPQHF

V gene: TRBV24-1
CDR3 length: 14
clone size: NA
J gene: TRBJ1-5
D gene: NA
CDR3 DNA: TGTGCCACCAGTGACTCGCTTTCTAATCAGCCCCAGCATTTT
CDR3 protein: CATSDSLSNQPQHF

V gene: TRBV5-1
CDR3 length: 15
clone size: many
J gene: TRBJ2-7
D gene: NA
CDR3 DNA: TGCGCCAGCAGCTTGGTAGAGGCAGGTTCCTACGAGCAGTACTTC
CDR3 protein: CASSLVEAGSYEQYF

V gene: TRBV12-3/TRBV12-4
CDR3 length: 16
clone size: few
J gene: TRBJ2-5
D gene: NA
CDR3 DNA: TGTGCCAGCAGTTTATGGGGTTTGGCTACTCGAGAGACCCAGTACTTC
CDR3 protein: CASSLWGLATRETQYF

V gene: TRBV20-1
CDR3 length: 15
clone size: NA
J gene: TRBJ1-5
D gene: TRBD1
CDR3 DNA: TGCAGTGCTAGAGATGCCGGGACAGGTCCGGAGCCCCAGCATTTT
CDR3 protein: CSARDAGTGPEPQHF

V gene: TRBV12-3/TRBV12-4
CDR3 length: 16
clone size: NA
J gene: TRBJ1-4
D gene: NA
CDR3 DNA: TGTGCCAGCAGTTTAAGGGAGGGTGCAACTAATGAAAAACTGTTTTTT
CDR3 protein: CASSLREGATNEKLFF

V gene: TRBV7-9
CDR3 length: 16
clone size: NA
J gene: TRBJ2-1
D gene: NA
CDR3 DNA: TGTGCCAGCAGCCCTTTTCACCGGAGCTCCTACAATGAGCAGTTCTTC
CDR3 protein: CASSPFHRSSYNEQFF

V gene: TRBV20-1
CDR3 length: 13
clone size: many
J gene: TRBJ2-3
D gene: NA
CDR3 DNA: TGCAGTGCCCCTGGGGTGGGGACAGATACGCAGTATTTT
CDR3 protein: CSAPGVGTDTQYF

V gene: TRBV20-1
CDR3 length: 13
clone size: few
J gene: TRBJ2-1
D gene: TRBD2
CDR3 DNA: TGCAGTGCTAGAGGGACTAGCTTGGGTGAGCAGTTCTTC
CDR3 protein: CSARGTSLGEQFF

V gene: TRBV3-1
CDR3 length: 15
clone size: few
J gene: TRBJ2-2
D gene: TRBD1
CDR3 DNA: TGTGCCAGCAGCCCCCGGGACAGGGGCACCGGGGAGCTGTTTTTT
CDR3 protein: CASSPRDRGTGELFF

V gene: TRBV7-2
CDR3 length: 13
clone size: NA
J gene: TRBJ1-1
D gene: NA
CDR3 DNA: TGTGCCAGCAGCTTCGGACGGCTCACTGAAGCTTTCTTT
CDR3 protein: CASSFGRLTEAFF

V gene: TRBV29-1
CDR3 length: 15
clone size: NA
J gene: TRBJ2-1
D gene: NA
CDR3 DNA: TGCAGCGTTTCCTTTTCCTCCTATTCCTACAATGAGCAGTTCTTC
CDR3 protein: CSVSFSSYSYNEQFF

V gene: TRBV5-1
CDR3 length: 15
clone size: few
J gene: TRBJ2-5
D gene: TRBD1
CDR3 DNA: TGCGCCAGCAGCTTGGATAGGGGGCACCGGGAGACCCAGTACTTC
CDR3 protein: CASSLDRGHRETQYF

V gene: TRBV10-3
CDR3 length: 13
clone size: NA
J gene: TRBJ1-1
D gene: NA
CDR3 DNA: TGTGCCATCAGTGCCGACGGCTACACTGAAGCTTTCTTT
CDR3 protein: CAISADGYTEAFF

V gene: TRBV15
CDR3 length: 16
clone size: NA
J gene: TRBJ1-4
D gene: NA
CDR3 DNA: TGTGCCACCAGCAGGGATCTCCCGGGGACTAATGAAAAACTGTTTTTT
CDR3 protein: CATSRDLPGTNEKLFF

V gene: TRBV20-1
CDR3 length: 13
clone size: few
J gene: TRBJ2-2
D gene: NA
CDR3 DNA: TGCAGTGCCCACAAGGGGGTAACCGGGGAGCTGTTTTTT
CDR3 protein: CSAHKGVTGELFF